This T cell receptor beta chain was captured in a study of cytomegalovirus exposure and HLA in healthy donors. As for the study in general: The Caucasian-associated ancestry cluster contained more than 75% of the approximately 390 genotyped donors. Study-wide results and limits: Presence/absence comparisons presumed near-even sequencing depth among donors.

PCR primers comprised 60 Vbeta and 13 Jbeta primers. Sequenced by immunoSEQ multiplex PCR; TCRdb stores in-frame clones only, minus some. Found here are 100,000 to 150,000 clones, approximately 68% of them singletons; the top ten hold 1.6%. This clone was found once. Its antigen is still unknown. The sequence was obtained from a man younger than 45 in good health and CMV-seropositive. Sequencing used PBMCs.

CDR3 in amino acids: CASSEAPGSGANVLTF. CDR3 nucleotide sequence: TGTGCCAGCAGTGAAGCCCCGGGCTCTGGGGCCAACGTCCTGACTTTC. The chain combines TRBV6-1 with TRBJ2-6, with no clear D. CDR1 and CDR2 from the germline V gene are MNHNS and SASEGT. Trimming cost V 0 bases and J 0 bases, with 6 bases left between them. The CDR3 sequence is 16 residues long.